The rows below give T cell receptor beta chains drawn from one sample of a study of human T cells and chemical hapten exposure. TCRdb processed the RACE reads anew with MiXCR; each CDR3 protein has one entry. The data hold tens of thousands of distinct CDR3 sequences, with 10% to 13% observed a single time. Specimen: whole blood, collected in connection with sensitization to the hapten diphenylcyclopropenone (DPC). Receptor source: a woman aged 50 to 65 with alopecia areata. Some clones in this sample may be carry-over from other donors' samples. CDR3s include the opening cysteine and the closing phenylalanine or tryptophan. Fields, in order: clone size, J gene, D gene, V gene, CDR3 DNA, CDR3 protein. The D gene is left open where the match is weak. Only some rows state a clone size, as once, few, many or a class for expanded clones.

. | TRBJ2-7 | . | TRBV2 | TGTGCCAGCTCACAGATGGGGACCTACGAGCAGTACTTC | CASSQMGTYEQYF
many | TRBJ2-7 | . | TRBV21-1 | TGTGCCAGCAGCAAAGCCCCGGGCGGCTCGGGGTACGAGCAGTACTTC | CASSKAPGGSGYEQYF
. | TRBJ2-3 | TRBD1 | TRBV29-1 | TGCAGCGTCACCGGGACAGCTAGGTCTGGGGTTACGCAGTATTTT | CSVTGTARSGVTQYF
many | TRBJ2-6 | . | TRBV12-3/TRBV12-4 | TGTGCCAGCAGATCCTCAGGGGTATGGGCCAACGTCCTGACTTTC | CASRSSGVWANVLTF
. | TRBJ1-5 | . | TRBV19 | TGTGCCAGTAGTATAGATCTCGTGTCGCCCCAGCATTTT | CASSIDLVSPQHF
many | TRBJ1-2 | . | TRBV7-3 | TGTGCCAGCAGCTCTCCAGGGAAACTCTATGGCTACACCTTC | CASSSPGKLYGYTF
many | TRBJ2-1 | . | TRBV11-2 | TGTGCCAGCAGCTACGACAGCAGCGACTCCTACAATGAGCAGTTCTTC | CASSYDSSDSYNEQFF
many | TRBJ2-5 | TRBD2 | TRBV20-1 | TGCAGTGCTAGAGCTCAGCGGGAGAGGGGAGAGACCCAGTACTTC | CSARAQRERGETQYF
many | TRBJ2-4 | . | TRBV29-1 | TGCAGCGGACGGGGACAGTACTTC | CSGRGQYF
. | TRBJ2-2 | . | TRBV5-1 | TGCGCCAGCAGCTTTCTGACGTATTCTGCGGGGGAGCTGTTTTTT | CASSFLTYSAGELFF
. | TRBJ2-5 | . | TRBV18 | TGTGCCAGCTCACCAAGGGCACGGGAAGAGACCCAGTACTTC | CASSPRAREETQYF
. | TRBJ2-1 | TRBD1 | TRBV29-1 | TGCAGCGTTGACAGGGGGCTAAGGGGTGAGCAGTTCTTC | CSVDRGLRGEQFF
many | TRBJ1-5 | . | TRBV5-1 | TGCGCCAGCAGCTTGGGACGTCCGGACGAGCCCCAGCATTTT | CASSLGRPDEPQHF
many | TRBJ2-7 | TRBD1 | TRBV7-2 | TGTGCCAGCAGCTTCAGTCGGGACAGGGGCACCTACGAGCAGTACTTC | CASSFSRDRGTYEQYF
. | TRBJ2-4 | TRBD2 | TRBV30 | TGTGCCTGGGCGGGGGGGCGACTGACCAAAAACATTCAGTACTTC | CAWAGGRLTKNIQYF
many | TRBJ2-7 | TRBD2 | TRBV5-1 | TGCGCCAGCAGCCAGACTAGCGAGGGCGAGCAGTACTTC | CASSQTSEGEQYF
. | TRBJ1-1 | TRBD1 | TRBV19 | TGTGCCAGTAGTGTGGACAGGGGGAACACTGAAGCTTTCTTT | CASSVDRGNTEAFF
few | TRBJ2-1 | . | TRBV7-9 | TGTGCCAGCAGAATGGGACAAGAAATGAGGAATGAGCAGTTCTTC | CASRMGQEMRNEQFF
. | TRBJ2-5 | . | TRBV7-9 | TGTGCCAGCAGCGCGGACCCGGGGGCCCAAGAGACCCAGTACTTC | CASSADPGAQETQYF
few | TRBJ1-1 | . | TRBV6-2/TRBV6-3 | TGTGCCAGCAGTGGACGGCTCGTGGAAGCTTTCTTT | CASSGRLVEAFF
many | TRBJ2-3 | TRBD2 | TRBV20-1 | TGCAGTGCTAGGCGGACTAGCGGGGTCACAGATACGCAGTATTTT | CSARRTSGVTDTQYF
many | TRBJ2-1 | . | TRBV7-3 | TGTGCCAGCAGCGCCCCGGGCGGGCTAGTCAATGAGCAGTTCTTC | CASSAPGGLVNEQFF
many | TRBJ2-3 | . | TRBV18 | TGTGCCAGCTCTCAACGGAACACAGATACGCAGTATTTT | CASSQRNTDTQYF
. | TRBJ1-6 | TRBD1 | TRBV7-2 | TGTGCCAGCAGCTTACGTTGGACAGGTTTAGGCTCACCCCTCCACTTT | CASSLRWTGLGSPLHF
. | TRBJ2-7 | . | TRBV6-6 | TGTGCCAGCAGTTACCAGGGAACCTACGAGCAGTACTTC | CASSYQGTYEQYF
once | TRBJ2-2 | TRBD1 | TRBV6-2/TRBV6-3 | TGTGCCAGCAGTTACTCCTCCTTCGACAGGGTACAGACCGGGGAGCTGTTTTTT | CASSYSSFDRVQTGELFF
many | TRBJ1-6 | . | TRBV25-1 | TGTGCCAGCAGTGAATATGACAGGCTGAGCTATAATTCACCCCTCCACTTT | CASSEYDRLSYNSPLHF
many | TRBJ2-7 | . | TRBV29-1 | TGCAGCGTTGAACCCCCTAGGGAGCAGTACTTC | CSVEPPREQYF
many | TRBJ1-5 | . | TRBV24-1 | TGTGCCACCAGTGATCGGGACCCCAATCAGCCCCAGCATTTT | CATSDRDPNQPQHF
many | TRBJ2-7 | . | TRBV7-9 | TGTGCCAGCAGCTTAGTCTCCTACGAGCAGTACTTC | CASSLVSYEQYF
many | TRBJ2-3 | . | TRBV28 | TGTGCCAGCAGTTTATTACCGGATACAGATACGCAGTATTTT | CASSLLPDTDTQYF
many | TRBJ2-5 | TRBD2 | TRBV7-2 | TGTGCCAGCAGCCTGGGGGTAGCGGGGCTCCAAGAGACCCAGTACTTC | CASSLGVAGLQETQYF
. | TRBJ2-7 | TRBD2 | TRBV27 | TGTGCCAGCAGTTCTGGGACTAGCGGGAGATACGAGCAGTACTTC | CASSSGTSGRYEQYF
many | TRBJ2-1 | TRBD1 | TRBV6-2/TRBV6-3 | TGTGCCAGCAGGAACCCGGACAGGGTAAATGAGCAGTTCTTC | CASRNPDRVNEQFF
few | TRBJ2-1 | TRBD2 | TRBV10-3 | TGTGCCATCAGTGAGTCACGTAGGACTAGCGGGAGGGCCGCAGGAAATGAGCAGTTCTTC | CAISESRRTSGRAAGNEQFF
. | TRBJ2-2 | TRBD2 | TRBV9 | TGTGCCAGCAGCTTTTCTAGCGGGAGCGGAGGCGGGGAGCTGTTTTTT | CASSFSSGSGGGELFF
. | TRBJ2-7 | TRBD1 | TRBV11-2 | TGTGCCAGCAGCTTAGGACGAACAGGGGTGAGACCCTACGAGCAGTACTTC | CASSLGRTGVRPYEQYF
. | TRBJ2-1 | . | TRBV30 | TGTGCCTGGAGTGTTAACAATGAGCAGTTCTTC | CAWSVNNEQFF
. | TRBJ2-7 | TRBD2 | TRBV18 | TGTGCCAGCTCCCCAGGGCTAGCGGGAGACGAGCAGTACTTC | CASSPGLAGDEQYF
many | TRBJ2-7 | TRBD2 | TRBV3-1 | TGTGCCAGCAGCCAAGGTAATAGCGGGACTGGCGACGAGCAGTACTTC | CASSQGNSGTGDEQYF
few | TRBJ2-7 | TRBD1 | TRBV9 | TGTGCCAGCAGCGTAGGACAGGGAACATCCTACGAGCAGTACTTC | CASSVGQGTSYEQYF
. | TRBJ2-3 | TRBD2 | TRBV29-1 | TGCAGCGTTGGGGCGACTAGCGGGAGTACAGATACGCAGTATTTT | CSVGATSGSTDTQYF
. | TRBJ2-5 | TRBD2 | TRBV12-3/TRBV12-4 | TGTGCCAGCAGTTTGAGGGGCGGGGGGACCCAGTACTTC | CASSLRGGGTQYF
few | TRBJ1-4 | . | TRBV7-6 | TGTGCCAGCAGCTCCCGGGACCGTGCAACTAATGAAAAACTGTTTTTT | CASSSRDRATNEKLFF
many | TRBJ2-1 | . | TRBV29-1 | TGCAGCGTTGCGGTCGGAGATGAGCAGTTCTTC | CSVAVGDEQFF
. | TRBJ1-1 | . | TRBV18 | TGTGCCAGCTCACCACAGGGGCAGAGTATGAACACTGAAGCTTTCTTT | CASSPQGQSMNTEAFF
. | TRBJ1-3 | . | TRBV6-5 | TGTGCCAGCAGTTACACGCCTACCTACTCTGGAAACACCATATATTTT | CASSYTPTYSGNTIYF
few | TRBJ2-2 | . | TRBV11-2 | TGTGCCAGCAGCTTAGATCATATTCAGGACCCGAACACCGGGGAGCTGTTTTTT | CASSLDHIQDPNTGELFF
many | TRBJ2-7 | . | TRBV6-2/TRBV6-3 | TGTGCCATCTCGGACCTGGCCTACGAGCAGTACTTC | CAISDLAYEQYF
many | TRBJ1-5 | TRBD1 | TRBV20-1 | TGCAGTGCTAGATCCGGGACAGGGAACAATCAGCCCCAGCATTTT | CSARSGTGNNQPQHF
many | TRBJ2-1 | . | TRBV24-1 | TGTGCCACCAGTAGGGGGGTATACAATGAGCAGTTCTTC | CATSRGVYNEQFF